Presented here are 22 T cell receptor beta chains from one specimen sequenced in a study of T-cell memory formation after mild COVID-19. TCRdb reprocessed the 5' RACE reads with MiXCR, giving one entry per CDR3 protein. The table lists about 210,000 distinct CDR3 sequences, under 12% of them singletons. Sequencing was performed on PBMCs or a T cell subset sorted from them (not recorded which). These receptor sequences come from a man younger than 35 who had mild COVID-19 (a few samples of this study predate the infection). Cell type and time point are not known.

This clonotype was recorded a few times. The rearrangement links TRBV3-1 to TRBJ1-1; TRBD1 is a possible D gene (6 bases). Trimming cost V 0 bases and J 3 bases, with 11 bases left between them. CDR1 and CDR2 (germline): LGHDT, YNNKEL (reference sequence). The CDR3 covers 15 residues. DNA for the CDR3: TGTGCCAGCAGCCAAGATTTAAAGGGGGACACTGAAGCTTTCTTT. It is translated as CASSQDLKGDTEAFF.

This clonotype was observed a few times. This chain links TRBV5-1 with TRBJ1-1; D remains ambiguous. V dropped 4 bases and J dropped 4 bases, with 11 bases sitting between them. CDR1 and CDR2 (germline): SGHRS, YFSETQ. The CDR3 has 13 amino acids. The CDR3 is CASSRVEVTEAFF. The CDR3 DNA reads TGCGCCAGCAGCCGGGTTGAGGTCACTGAAGCTTTCTTT.

The CDR3 region is CASSQLLVRRAVDSPLHF. CDR3 DNA: TGCGCCAGCAGCCAACTCCTGGTCCGGCGTGCTGTGGATTCACCCCTCCACTTT. The V call is TRBV4-3, the J call TRBJ1-6; D is uncertain. This CDR3 is 18 amino acids long. With 2 bases removed from V and 8 bases from J, the gap between germline ends came to 22 bases. Looked up from germline, CDR1 is LGHNA and CDR2 is YSLEER.

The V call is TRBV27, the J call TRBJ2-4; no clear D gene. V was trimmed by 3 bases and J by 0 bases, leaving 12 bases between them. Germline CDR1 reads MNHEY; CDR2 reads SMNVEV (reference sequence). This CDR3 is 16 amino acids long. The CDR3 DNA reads TGTGCCAGCAGTTTGTGGCTTACCTTAGCCAAAAACATTCAGTACTTC. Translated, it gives CASSLWLTLAKNIQYF.

CDR3 protein: CASTPLRPTGELFF. DNA for the CDR3: TGTGCCAGCACCCCCCTAAGACCCACCGGGGAGCTGTTTTTT. The chain employs TRBV12-3 or TRBV12-4 and TRBJ2-2; no definite D call. The CDR3 loop spans 14 amino acids. V lost 7 bases and J lost 4, with 13 bases in between.

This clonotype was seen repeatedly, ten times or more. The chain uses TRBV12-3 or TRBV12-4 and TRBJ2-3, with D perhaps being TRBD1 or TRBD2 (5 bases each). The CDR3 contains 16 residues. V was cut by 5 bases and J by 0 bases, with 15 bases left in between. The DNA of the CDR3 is TGTGCCAGCAGTCTATCTTGGGACGGGAGCACAGATACGCAGTATTTT. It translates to CASSLSWDGSTDTQYF.

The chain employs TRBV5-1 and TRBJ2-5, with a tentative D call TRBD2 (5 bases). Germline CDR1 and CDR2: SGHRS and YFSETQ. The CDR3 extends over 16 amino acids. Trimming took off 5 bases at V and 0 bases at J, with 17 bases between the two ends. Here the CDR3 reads CASSRDGVGDQETQYF. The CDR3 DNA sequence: TGCGCCAGCAGTCGGGATGGAGTTGGGGACCAAGAGACCCAGTACTTC. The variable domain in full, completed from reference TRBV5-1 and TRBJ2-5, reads KAGVTQTPRYLIKTRGQQVTLSCSPISGHRSVSWYQQTPGQGLQFLFEYFSETQRNKGNFPGRFSGRQFSNSRSEMNVSTLELGDSALYLCASSRDGVGDQETQYFGPGTRLLVL.

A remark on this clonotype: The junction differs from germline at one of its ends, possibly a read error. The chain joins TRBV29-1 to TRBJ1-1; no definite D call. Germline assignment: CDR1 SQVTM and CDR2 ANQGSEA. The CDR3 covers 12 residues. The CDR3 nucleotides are TGCAGTGTTGAAGGTAGGCTTAGTGAAGCTTTCTTT. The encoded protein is CSVEGRLSEAFF. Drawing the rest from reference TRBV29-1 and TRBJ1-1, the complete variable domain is SAVISQKPSRDICQRGTSLTIQCQVDSQVTMMFWYRQQPGQSLTLIATANQGSEATYESGFVIDKFPISRPNLTFSTLTVSNMSPEDSSIYLCSVEGRLSEAFFGQGTRLTVV.

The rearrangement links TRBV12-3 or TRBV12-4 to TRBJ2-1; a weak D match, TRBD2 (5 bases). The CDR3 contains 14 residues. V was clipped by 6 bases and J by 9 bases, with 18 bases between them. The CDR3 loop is CASSLNPRVGEQFF. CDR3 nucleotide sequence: TGTGCCAGCAGCCTCAACCCGAGGGTGGGTGAGCAGTTCTTC.

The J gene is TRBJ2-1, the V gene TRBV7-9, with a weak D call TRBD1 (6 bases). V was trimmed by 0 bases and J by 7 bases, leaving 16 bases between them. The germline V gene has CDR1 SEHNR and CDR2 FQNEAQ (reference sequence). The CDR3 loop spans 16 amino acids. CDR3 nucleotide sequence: TGTGCCAGCAGCTTAGCGAAGGGGGTCCTATTGAATGAGCAGTTCTTC. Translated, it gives CASSLAKGVLLNEQFF.

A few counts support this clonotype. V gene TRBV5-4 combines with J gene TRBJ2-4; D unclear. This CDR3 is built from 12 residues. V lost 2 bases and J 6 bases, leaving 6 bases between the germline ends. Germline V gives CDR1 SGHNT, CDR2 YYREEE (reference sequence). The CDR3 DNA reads TGTGCCAGCAGCTTTAACGTAAACATTCAGTACTTC. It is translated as CASSFNVNIQYF.

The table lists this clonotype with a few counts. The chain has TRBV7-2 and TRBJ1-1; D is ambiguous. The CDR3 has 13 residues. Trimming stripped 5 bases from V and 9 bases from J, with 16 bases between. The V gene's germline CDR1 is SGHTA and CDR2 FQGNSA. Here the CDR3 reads CASSPQAPLQAFF. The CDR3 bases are TGTGCCAGCAGCCCCCAGGCGCCCCTTCAAGCTTTCTTT.

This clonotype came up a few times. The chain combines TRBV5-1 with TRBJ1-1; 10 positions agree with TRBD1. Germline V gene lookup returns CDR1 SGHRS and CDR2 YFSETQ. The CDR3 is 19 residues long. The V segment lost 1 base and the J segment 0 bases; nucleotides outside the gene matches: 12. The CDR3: CASSLKPTGGASLNTEAFF. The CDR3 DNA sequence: TGCGCCAGCAGCTTGAAACCGACAGGGGGCGCGTCTTTGAACACTGAAGCTTTCTTT.

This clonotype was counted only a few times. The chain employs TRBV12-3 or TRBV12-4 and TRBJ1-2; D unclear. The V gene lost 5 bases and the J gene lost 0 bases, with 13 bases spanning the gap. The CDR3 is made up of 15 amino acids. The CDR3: CASSRWENPNYGYTF. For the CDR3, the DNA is TGTGCCAGCAGTCGGTGGGAAAACCCTAACTATGGCTACACCTTC.

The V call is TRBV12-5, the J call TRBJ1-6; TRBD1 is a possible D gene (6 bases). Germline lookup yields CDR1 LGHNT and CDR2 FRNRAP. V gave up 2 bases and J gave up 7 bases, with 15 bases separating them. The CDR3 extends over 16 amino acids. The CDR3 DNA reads TGTGCTAGTGGTTTGAAGCCCGGGACACGAAATTCACCCCTCCACTTT. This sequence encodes CASGLKPGTRNSPLHF.

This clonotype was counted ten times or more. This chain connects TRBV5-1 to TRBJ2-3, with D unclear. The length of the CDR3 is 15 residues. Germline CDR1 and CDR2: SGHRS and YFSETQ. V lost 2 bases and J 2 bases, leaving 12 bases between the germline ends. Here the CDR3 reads CASSLQNPHTDTQYF. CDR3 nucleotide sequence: TGCGCCAGCAGCTTACAGAATCCGCACACAGATACGCAGTATTTT.

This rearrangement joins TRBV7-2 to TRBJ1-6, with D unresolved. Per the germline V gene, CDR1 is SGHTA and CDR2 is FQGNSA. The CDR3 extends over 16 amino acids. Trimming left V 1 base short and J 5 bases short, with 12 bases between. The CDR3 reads CASSLVRGPNNSPLHF. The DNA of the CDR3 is TGTGCCAGCAGCTTAGTCCGGGGTCCTAATAATTCACCCCTCCACTTT.

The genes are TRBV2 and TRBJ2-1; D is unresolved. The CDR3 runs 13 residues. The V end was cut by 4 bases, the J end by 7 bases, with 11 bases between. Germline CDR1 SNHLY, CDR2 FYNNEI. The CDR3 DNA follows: TGTGCCAGCAGTGTAGGCTTGCGGAATGAGCAGTTCTTC. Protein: CASSVGLRNEQFF.

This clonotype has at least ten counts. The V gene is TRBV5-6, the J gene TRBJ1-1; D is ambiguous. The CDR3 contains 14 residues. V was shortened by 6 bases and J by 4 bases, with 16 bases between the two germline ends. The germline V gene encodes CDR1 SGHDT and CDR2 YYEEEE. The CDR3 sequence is CASNPRAGPTEAFF. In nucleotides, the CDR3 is TGTGCCAGCAACCCTAGGGCAGGCCCCACTGAAGCTTTCTTT.

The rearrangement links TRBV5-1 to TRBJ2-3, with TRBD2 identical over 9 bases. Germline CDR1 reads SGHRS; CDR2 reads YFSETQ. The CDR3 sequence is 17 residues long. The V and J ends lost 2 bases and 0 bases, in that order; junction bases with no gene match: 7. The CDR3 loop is CASSFMPSGTSTDTQYF. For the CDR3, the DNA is TGCGCCAGCAGCTTCATGCCTAGCGGGACTAGCACAGATACGCAGTATTTT. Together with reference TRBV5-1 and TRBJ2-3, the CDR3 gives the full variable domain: KAGVTQTPRYLIKTRGQQVTLSCSPISGHRSVSWYQQTPGQGLQFLFEYFSETQRNKGNFPGRFSGRQFSNSRSEMNVSTLELGDSALYLCASSFMPSGTSTDTQYFGPGTRLTVL.

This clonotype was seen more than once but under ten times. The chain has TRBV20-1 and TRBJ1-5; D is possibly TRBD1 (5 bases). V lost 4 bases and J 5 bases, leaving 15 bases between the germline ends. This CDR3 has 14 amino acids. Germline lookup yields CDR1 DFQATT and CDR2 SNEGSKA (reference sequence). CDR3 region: CSATGSGPDQPQHF. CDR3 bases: TGCAGTGCTACAGGGTCTGGTCCGGATCAGCCCCAGCATTTT.

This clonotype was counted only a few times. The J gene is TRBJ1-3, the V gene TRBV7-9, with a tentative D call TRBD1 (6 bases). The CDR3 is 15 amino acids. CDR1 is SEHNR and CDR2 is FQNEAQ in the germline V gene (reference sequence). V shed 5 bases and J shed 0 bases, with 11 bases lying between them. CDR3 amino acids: CASSADRHSGNTIYF. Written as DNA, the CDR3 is TGTGCCAGCAGCGCAGACAGGCACTCTGGAAACACCATATATTTT.